Given below is one T cell receptor (beta chain) in context. This specimen comes from a study of control samples from healthy donors and cancer patients. CDR1 is SQVTM, CDR2 ANQGSEA, per germline. V lost 4 bases, J lost 9 bases, and 12 bases lay in between. The CDR3 runs 11 residues. TCRdb's table, derived via immunoSEQ multiplex PCR, lists solely in-frame clones and lacks some. The sample has some 170,000 clones; about 94% are singletons. Input material: PBMCs. The clonotype comes from a man in his 60s with colorectal cancer. J is TRBJ1-1 and V is TRBV29-1, with a possible D match to TRBD1 (5 bases). CDR3 residues: CSVGERQQAFF. The CDR3, as DNA: TGCAGCGTTGGAGAGCGACAGCAAGCTTTCTTT.